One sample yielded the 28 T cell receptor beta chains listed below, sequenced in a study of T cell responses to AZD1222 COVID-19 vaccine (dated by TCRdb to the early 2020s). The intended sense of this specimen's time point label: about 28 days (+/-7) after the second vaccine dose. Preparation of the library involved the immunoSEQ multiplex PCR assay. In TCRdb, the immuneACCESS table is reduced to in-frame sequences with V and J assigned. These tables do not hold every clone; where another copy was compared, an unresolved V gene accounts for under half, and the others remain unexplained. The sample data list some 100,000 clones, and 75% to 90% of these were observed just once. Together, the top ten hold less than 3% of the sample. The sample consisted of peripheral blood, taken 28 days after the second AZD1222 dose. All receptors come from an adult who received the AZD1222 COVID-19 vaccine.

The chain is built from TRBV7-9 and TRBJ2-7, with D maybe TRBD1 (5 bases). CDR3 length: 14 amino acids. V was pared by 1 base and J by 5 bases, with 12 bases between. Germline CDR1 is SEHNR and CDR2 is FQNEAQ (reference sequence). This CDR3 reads CASSLEQGRHEQYF. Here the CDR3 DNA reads TGTGCCAGCAGCTTAGAGCAGGGAAGGCACGAGCAGTACTTC.

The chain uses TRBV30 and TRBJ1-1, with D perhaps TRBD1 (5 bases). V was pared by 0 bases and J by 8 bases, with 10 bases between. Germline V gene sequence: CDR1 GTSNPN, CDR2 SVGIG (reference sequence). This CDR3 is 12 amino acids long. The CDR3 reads CAWSVRGGEAFF. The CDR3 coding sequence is TGTGCCTGGAGTGTACGGGGCGGGGAAGCTTTCTTT. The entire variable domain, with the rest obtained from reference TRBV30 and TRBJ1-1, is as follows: SQTIHQWPATLVQPVGSPLSLECTVEGTSNPNLYWYRQAAGRGLQLLFYSVGIGQISSEVPQNLSASRPQDRQFILSSKKLLLSDSGFYLCAWSVRGGEAFFGQGTRLTVV.

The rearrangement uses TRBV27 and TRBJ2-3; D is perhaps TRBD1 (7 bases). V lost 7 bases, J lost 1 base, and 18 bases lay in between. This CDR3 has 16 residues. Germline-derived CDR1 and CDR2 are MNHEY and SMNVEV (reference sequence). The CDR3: CASNFLATGRTDTQYF. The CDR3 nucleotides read TGTGCCAGCAACTTCCTAGCGACAGGGCGCACAGATACGCAGTATTTT.

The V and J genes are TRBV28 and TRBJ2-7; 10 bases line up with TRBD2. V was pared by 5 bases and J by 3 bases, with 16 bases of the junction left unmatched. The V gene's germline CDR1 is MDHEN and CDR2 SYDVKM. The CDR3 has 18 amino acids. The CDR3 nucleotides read TGTGCCAGCAGTCCTCCGGGACCCACTAGCGGGACGAGCTACGAGCAGTACTTC. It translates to CASSPPGPTSGTSYEQYF. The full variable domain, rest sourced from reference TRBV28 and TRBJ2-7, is DVKVTQSSRYLVKRTGEKVFLECVQDMDHENMFWYRQDPGLGLRLIYFSYDVKMKEKGDIPEGYSVSREKKERFSLILESASTNQTSMYLCASSPPGPTSGTSYEQYFGPGTRLTVT.

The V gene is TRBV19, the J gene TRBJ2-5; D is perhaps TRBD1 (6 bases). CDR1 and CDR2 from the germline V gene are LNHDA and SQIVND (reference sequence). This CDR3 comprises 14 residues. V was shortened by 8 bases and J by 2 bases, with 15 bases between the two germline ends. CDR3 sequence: CASRRGHTQETQYF. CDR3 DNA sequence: TGTGCCAGTCGAAGGGGACATACACAAGAGACCCAGTACTTC.

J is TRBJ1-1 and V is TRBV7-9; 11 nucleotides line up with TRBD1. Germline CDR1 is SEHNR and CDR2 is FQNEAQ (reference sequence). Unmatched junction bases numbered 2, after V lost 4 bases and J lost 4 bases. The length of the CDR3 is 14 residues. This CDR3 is CASSSGTGGTEAFF. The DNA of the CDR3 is TGTGCCAGCAGCTCCGGGACAGGGGGCACTGAAGCTTTCTTT.

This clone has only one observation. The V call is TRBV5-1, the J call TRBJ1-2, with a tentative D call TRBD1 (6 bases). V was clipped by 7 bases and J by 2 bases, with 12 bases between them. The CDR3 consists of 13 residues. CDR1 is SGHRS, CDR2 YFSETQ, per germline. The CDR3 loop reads CASRGDTNYGYTF. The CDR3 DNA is TGCGCCAGCCGGGGGGACACGAACTATGGCTACACCTTC. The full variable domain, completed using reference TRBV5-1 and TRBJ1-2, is KAGVTQTPRYLIKTRGQQVTLSCSPISGHRSVSWYQQTPGQGLQFLFEYFSETQRNKGNFPGRFSGRQFSNSRSEMNVSTLELGDSALYLCASRGDTNYGYTFGSGTRLTVV.

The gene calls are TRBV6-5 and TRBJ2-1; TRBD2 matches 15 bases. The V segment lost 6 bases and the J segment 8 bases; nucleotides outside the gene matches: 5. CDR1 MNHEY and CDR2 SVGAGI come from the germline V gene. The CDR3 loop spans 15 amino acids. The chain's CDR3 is CASSLGLAGGHEQFF. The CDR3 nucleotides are TGTGCCAGCAGCCTAGGACTAGCGGGGGGGCATGAGCAGTTCTTC.

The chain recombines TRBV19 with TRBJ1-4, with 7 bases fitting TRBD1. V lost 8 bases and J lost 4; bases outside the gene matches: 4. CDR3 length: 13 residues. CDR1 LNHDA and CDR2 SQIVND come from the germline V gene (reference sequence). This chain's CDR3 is CASGGQINEKLFF. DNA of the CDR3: TGTGCCAGTGGGGGACAGATTAATGAAAAACTGTTTTTT.

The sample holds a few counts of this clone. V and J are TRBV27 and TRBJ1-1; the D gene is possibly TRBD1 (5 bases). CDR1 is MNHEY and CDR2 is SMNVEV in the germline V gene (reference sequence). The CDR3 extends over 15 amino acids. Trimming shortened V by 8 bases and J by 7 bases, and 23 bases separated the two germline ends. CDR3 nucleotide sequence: TGTGCCAGCTCCACCCAGTGGGGGGGGTTTAGTGAAGCTTTCTTT. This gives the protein CASSTQWGGFSEAFF.

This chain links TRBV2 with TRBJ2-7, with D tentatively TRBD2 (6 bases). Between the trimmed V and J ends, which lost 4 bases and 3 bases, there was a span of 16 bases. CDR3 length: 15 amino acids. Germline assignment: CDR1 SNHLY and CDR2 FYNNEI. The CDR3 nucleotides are TGTGCCAGCAGTGTAGGGGAGGCCTCAATCTACGAGCAGTACTTC. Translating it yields CASSVGEASIYEQYF.

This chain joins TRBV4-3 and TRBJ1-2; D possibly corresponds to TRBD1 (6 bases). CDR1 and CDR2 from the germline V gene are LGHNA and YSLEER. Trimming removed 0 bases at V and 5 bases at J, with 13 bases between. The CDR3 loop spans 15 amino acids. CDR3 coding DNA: TGCGCCAGCAGCCAAGATTGGGCAGGGGAATATGGCTACACCTTC. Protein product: CASSQDWAGEYGYTF.

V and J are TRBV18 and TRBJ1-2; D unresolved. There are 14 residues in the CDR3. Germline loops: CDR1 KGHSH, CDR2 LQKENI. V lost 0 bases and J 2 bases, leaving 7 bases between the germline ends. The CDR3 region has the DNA TGTGCCAGCTCACCACCTATCAACAACTATGGCTACACCTTC. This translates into CASSPPINNYGYTF.

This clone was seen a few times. Here the CDR3 DNA reads TGTGCCAGCGGACGACTAGCGGATACCACAGATACGCAGTATTTT. It translates to CASGRLADTTDTQYF. This chain links TRBV4-2 with TRBJ2-3; 9 bases fit TRBD2. The V and J ends lost 8 bases and 2 bases, in that order; junction bases with no gene match: 8. This CDR3 has 15 amino acids. Germline CDR1 is LGHNA and CDR2 is YNFKEQ.

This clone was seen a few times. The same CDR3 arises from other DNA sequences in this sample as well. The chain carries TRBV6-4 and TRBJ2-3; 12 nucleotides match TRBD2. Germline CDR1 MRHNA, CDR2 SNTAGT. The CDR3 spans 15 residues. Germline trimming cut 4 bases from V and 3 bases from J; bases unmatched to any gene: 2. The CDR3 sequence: CASSAGTSGTDTQYF. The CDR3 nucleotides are TGTGCCAGCAGTGCCGGGACTAGCGGGACAGATACGCAGTATTTT.

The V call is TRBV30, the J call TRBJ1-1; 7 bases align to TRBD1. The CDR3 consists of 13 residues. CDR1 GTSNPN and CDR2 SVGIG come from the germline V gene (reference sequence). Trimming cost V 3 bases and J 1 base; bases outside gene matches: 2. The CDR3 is CAWSWDRNTEAFF. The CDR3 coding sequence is TGTGCCTGGAGCTGGGACAGGAACACTGAAGCTTTCTTT.

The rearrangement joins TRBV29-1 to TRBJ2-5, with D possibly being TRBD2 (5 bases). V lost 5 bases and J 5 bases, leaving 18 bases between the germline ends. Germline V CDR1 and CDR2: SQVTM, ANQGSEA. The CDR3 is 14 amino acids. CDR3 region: CSVRGLQGGETQYF. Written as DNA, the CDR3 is TGCAGCGTTCGCGGGCTACAAGGCGGGGAGACCCAGTACTTC.

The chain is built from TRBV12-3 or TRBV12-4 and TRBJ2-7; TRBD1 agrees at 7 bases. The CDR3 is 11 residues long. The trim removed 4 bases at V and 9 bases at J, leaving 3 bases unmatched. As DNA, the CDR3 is TGTGCCAGCAGTTCGTCAGGGGGGCAGTACTTC. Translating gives CASSSSGGQYF.

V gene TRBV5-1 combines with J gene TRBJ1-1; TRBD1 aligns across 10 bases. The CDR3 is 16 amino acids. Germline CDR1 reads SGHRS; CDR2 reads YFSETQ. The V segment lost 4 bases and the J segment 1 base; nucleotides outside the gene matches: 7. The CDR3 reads CASSPGQGIGNTEAFF. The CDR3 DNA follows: TGCGCCAGCAGCCCGGGACAGGGGATCGGGAACACTGAAGCTTTCTTT.

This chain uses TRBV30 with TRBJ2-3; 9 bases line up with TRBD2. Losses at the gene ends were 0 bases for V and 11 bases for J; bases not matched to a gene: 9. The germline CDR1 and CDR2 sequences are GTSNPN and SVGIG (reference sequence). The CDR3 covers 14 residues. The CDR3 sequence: CAWSVPSGAPRQYF. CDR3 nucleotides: TGTGCCTGGAGTGTACCTAGCGGGGCGCCCAGGCAGTATTTT.

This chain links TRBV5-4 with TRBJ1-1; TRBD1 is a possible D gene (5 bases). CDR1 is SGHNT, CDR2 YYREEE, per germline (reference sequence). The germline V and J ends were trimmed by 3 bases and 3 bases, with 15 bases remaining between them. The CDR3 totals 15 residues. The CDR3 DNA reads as TGTGCCAGCAGCTCGGGGCAAATGTTGGACACTGAAGCTTTCTTT. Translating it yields CASSSGQMLDTEAFF.

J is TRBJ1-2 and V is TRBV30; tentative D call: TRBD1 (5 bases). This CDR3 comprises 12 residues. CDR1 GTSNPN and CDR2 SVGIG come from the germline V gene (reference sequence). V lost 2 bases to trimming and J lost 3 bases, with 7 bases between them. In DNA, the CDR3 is TGTGCCTGGAGTATGGGGGACTATGGCTACACCTTC. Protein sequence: CAWSMGDYGYTF.

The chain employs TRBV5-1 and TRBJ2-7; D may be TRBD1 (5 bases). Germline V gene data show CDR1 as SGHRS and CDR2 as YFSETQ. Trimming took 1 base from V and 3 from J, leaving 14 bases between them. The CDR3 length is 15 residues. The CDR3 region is CASSLTTGENYEQYF. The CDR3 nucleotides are TGCGCCAGCAGCTTGACCACAGGCGAGAACTACGAGCAGTACTTC.

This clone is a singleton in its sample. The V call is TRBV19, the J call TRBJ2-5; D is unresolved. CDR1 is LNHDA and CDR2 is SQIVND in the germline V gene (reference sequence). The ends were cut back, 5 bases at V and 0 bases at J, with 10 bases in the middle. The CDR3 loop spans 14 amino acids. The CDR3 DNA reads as TGTGCCAGTAGTCTCCCATGGAACCAAGAGACCCAGTACTTC. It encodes CASSLPWNQETQYF.

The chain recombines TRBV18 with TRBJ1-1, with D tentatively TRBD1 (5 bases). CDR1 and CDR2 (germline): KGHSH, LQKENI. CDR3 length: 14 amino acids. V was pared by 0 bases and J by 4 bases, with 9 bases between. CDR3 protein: CASSPPGGFTEAFF. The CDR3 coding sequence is TGTGCCAGCTCACCACCGGGGGGGTTCACTGAAGCTTTCTTT.

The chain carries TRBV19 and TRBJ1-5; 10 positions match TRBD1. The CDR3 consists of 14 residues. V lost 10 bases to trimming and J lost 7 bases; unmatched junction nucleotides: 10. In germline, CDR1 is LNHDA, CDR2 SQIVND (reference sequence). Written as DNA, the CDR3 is TGTGCCACCCAGACAGGGGGCTTGTCCCAGCCCCAGCATTTT. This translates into CATQTGGLSQPQHF. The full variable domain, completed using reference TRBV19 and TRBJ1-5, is DGGITQSPKYLFRKEGQNVTLSCEQNLNHDAMYWYRQDPGQGLRLIYYSQIVNDFQKGDIAEGYSVSREKKESFPLTVTSAQKNPTAFYLCATQTGGLSQPQHFGDGTRLSIL.

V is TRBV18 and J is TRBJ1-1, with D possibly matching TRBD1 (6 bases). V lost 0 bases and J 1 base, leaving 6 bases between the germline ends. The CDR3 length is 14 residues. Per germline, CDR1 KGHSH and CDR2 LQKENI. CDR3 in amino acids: CASSPPGANTEAFF. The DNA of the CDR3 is TGTGCCAGCTCACCACCGGGGGCGAACACTGAAGCTTTCTTT.

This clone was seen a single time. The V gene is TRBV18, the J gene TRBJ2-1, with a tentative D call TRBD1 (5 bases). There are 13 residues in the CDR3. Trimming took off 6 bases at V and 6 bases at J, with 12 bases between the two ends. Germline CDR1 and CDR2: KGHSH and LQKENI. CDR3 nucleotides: TGTGCCAGCTCGCCCGACAGAATCAATGAGCAGTTCTTC. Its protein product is CASSPDRINEQFF.